Sequencing of this T cell receptor beta chain was carried out in a study of T cells after posttransplantation cyclophosphamide. Study-level findings and limits: Skin or GI-infiltrating T cells shared few TRB sequences with blood. Recipient CMV seropositivity and CMV reactivation strongly tracked TRB clonality. Later blood repertoires were often dominated by clones from the donor CD8+ memory compartment.

This CDR3 region has 12 residues. In germline, CDR1 is MNHEY, CDR2 SVGAGI. This clone turned up a few times. What it binds is unknown. With a much larger clone just one base away, this may be a read error. Repertoires were generated with immunoSEQ multiplex PCR, while TCRdb's copy carries only in-frame clones and drops some. The data show tens of thousands of clones, none appearing only once, with about 2.2% held by the ten largest. The specimen was PBMCs. The V and J genes are TRBV6-5 and TRBJ2-5; D is perhaps TRBD1 (5 bases). The J call is doubtful: the DNA matches TRBJ2-7 better. This clonotype was sampled from a man aged 40-50 years in good health, CMV-negative, and a related stem cell transplant donor. CDR3 in amino acids: CASSSRVYEQYF. The CDR3 DNA reads TGTGCCAGCAGTTCCAGGGTCTACGAGCAGTACTTC.